This TCR beta chain was documented in a study of technical replicates of blood from several donors. V dropped 2 bases and J dropped 2 bases, with 15 bases sitting between them. The CDR3 consists of 16 residues. In germline, CDR1 is SGHVS, CDR2 FQNEAQ. Data came from immunoSEQ multiplex PCR; TCRdb stores just in-frame clones and leaves some out. The sample lists approximately 70,000 clones, around 91% seen once, with 0.37% in the top ten. Sequenced material: T cells isolated from PBMCs. V gene TRBV7-8 combines with J gene TRBJ1-2, with a tentative D call TRBD1 (5 bases). This clonotype was sampled from a human donor in good health. Some clones in this sample may be carry-over from other donors' samples. The CDR3 DNA sequence: TGTGCCAGCAGCTTATTCATCAGGGAAGAAAACTATGGCTACACCTTC. This gives the protein CASSLFIREENYGYTF.